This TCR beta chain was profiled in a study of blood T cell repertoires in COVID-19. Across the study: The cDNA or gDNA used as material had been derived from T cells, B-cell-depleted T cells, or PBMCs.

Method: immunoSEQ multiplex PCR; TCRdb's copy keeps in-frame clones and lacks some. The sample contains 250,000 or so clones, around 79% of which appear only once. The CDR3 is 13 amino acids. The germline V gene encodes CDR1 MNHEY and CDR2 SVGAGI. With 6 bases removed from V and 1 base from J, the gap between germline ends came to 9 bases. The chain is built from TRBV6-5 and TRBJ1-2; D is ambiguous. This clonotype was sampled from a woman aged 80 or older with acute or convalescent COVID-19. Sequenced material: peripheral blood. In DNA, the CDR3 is TGTGCCAGCAGAGACACCTATAACTATGGCTACACCTTC. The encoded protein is CASRDTYNYGYTF.